One sample yielded the 9 T cell receptor beta chains listed below, sequenced in a study of cytomegalovirus exposure and HLA in healthy donors. This table comes from immunoSEQ multiplex PCR, and its TCRdb copy is limited to in-frame clones, with some not included. The table has 130,000 or so clones, around 92% seen once. Input material: PBMCs. The receptor set was obtained from a man in his thirties or forties in good health and CMV-seronegative.

The chain joins TRBV4-3 to TRBJ2-7; 8 bases fit TRBD1. CDR3 length equals 18 residues. V was pared by 0 bases and J by 0 bases, with 10 bases of the junction left unmatched. Looked up from germline, CDR1 is LGHNA and CDR2 is YSLEER. The CDR3 reads CASSQERSGTGPSYEQYF. The CDR3 DNA reads as TGCGCCAGCAGCCAAGAACGATCCGGGACAGGTCCCTCCTACGAGCAGTACTTC.

V and J are TRBV5-8 and TRBJ2-1; 9 nucleotides agree with TRBD2. J gave up 0 bases and V 6 bases, and 4 bases lay outside the gene matches. This CDR3 is built from 15 residues. From germline, CDR1 is SGHTS and CDR2 YDEGEE. This chain's CDR3 is CASTLAGSSYNEQFF. CDR3 nucleotides: TGTGCCAGCACCCTAGCGGGGAGCTCCTACAATGAGCAGTTCTTC. The full variable domain, with the rest looked up from reference TRBV5-8 and TRBJ2-1, is EAGVTQSPTHLIKTRGQQATLRCSPISGHTSVYWYQQALGLGLQFLLWYDEGEERNRGNFPPRFSGRQFPNYSSELNVNALELEDSALYLCASTLAGSSYNEQFFGPGTRLTVL.

J is TRBJ2-1 and V is TRBV7-2, with a tentative D call TRBD2 (5 bases). Germline CDR1 and CDR2: SGHTA and FQGNSA. This CDR3 is 15 amino acids long. The V end was cut by 5 bases, the J end by 3 bases, with 14 bases between. The CDR3 bases are TGTGCCAGCAGCCCAGGACGAGGAGGCTACAATGAGCAGTTCTTC. Protein sequence: CASSPGRGGYNEQFF.

The chain recombines TRBV4-1 with TRBJ2-2, with a possible D match to TRBD1 (5 bases). The germline CDR1 and CDR2 sequences are MGHRA and YSYEKL. The V and J ends lost 4 bases and 1 base respectively, with 7 bases between them. This CDR3 comprises 14 residues. The CDR3: CASSPDRNTGELFF. CDR3 nucleotide sequence: TGCGCCAGCAGCCCTGACAGGAACACCGGGGAGCTGTTTTTT.

The V call is TRBV10-1, the J call TRBJ2-3; D may be TRBD1 (6 bases). V lost 2 bases and J 7 bases, leaving 13 bases between the germline ends. Germline CDR1 reads WNHNN; CDR2 reads SYGVQD (reference sequence). The CDR3 is 14 amino acids. The CDR3 is CASSEDRTANTQYF. DNA of the CDR3: TGCGCCAGCAGTGAGGACAGGACCGCTAATACGCAGTATTTT.

V usage is TRBV6-1 and J usage is TRBJ2-6, with D uncertain. The CDR3 covers 13 residues. Germline V gives CDR1 MNHNS, CDR2 SASEGT. The V and J ends lost 3 bases and 3 bases respectively, with 3 bases between them. CDR3 sequence (DNA): TGTGCCAGCAGTGATCTTGGGGCCAACGTCCTGACTTTC. This sequence encodes CASSDLGANVLTF.

The rearrangement uses TRBV7-2 and TRBJ1-2, with D tentatively TRBD1 (6 bases). CDR3 length: 13 residues. The germline gives CDR1 SGHTA, CDR2 FQGNSA. V gave up 5 bases and J gave up 5 bases, with 12 bases separating them. Here the CDR3 DNA reads TGTGCCAGCAGCCGTGGGGGCGGATATGGCTACACCTTC. It specifies CASSRGGGYGYTF.

V gene TRBV6-5 combines with J gene TRBJ1-1; D may be TRBD1 (5 bases). In germline, CDR1 is MNHEY, CDR2 SVGAGI. Trimming shortened V by 2 bases and J by 11 bases, and 21 bases separated the two germline ends. CDR3 length: 15 residues. Here the CDR3 DNA reads TGTGCCAGCAGTTACCGAGCCAACAGGTGGGGTGAGGCTTTCTTT. Its protein is CASSYRANRWGEAFF.

CDR3 nucleotide sequence: TGTGCCAGTAGTATGGAGTCAGGGCCCCAGCCCCAGCATTTT. Translated: CASSMESGPQPQHF. The chain joins TRBV19 to TRBJ1-5, with a weak D call TRBD1 (5 bases). The CDR3 consists of 14 residues. V lost 3 bases and J lost 7, with 13 bases in between. The germline gives CDR1 LNHDA, CDR2 SQIVND (reference sequence).